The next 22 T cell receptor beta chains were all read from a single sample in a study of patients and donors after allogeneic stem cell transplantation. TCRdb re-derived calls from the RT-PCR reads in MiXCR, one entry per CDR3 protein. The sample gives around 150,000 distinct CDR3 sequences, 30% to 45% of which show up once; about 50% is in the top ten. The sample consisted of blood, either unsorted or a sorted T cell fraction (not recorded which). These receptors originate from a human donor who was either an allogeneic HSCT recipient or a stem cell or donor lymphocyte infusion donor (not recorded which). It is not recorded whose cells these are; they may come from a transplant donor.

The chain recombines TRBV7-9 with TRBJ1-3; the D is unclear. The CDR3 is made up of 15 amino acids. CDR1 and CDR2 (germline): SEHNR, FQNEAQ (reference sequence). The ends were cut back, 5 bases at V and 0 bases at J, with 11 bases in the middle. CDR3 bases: TGTGCCAGCAGCCGCCGGGCCCACTCTGGAAACACCATATATTTT. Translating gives CASSRRAHSGNTIYF.

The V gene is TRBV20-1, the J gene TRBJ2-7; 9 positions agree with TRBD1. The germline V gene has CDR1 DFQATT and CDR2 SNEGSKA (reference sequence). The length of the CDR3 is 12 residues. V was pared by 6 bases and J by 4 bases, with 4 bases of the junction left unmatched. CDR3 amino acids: CSAGTGRYEQYF. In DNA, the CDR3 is TGCAGTGCCGGGACAGGGAGGTACGAGCAGTACTTC.

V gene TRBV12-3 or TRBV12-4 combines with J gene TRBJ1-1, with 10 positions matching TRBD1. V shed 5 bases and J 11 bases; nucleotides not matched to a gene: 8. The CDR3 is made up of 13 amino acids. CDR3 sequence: CASSLGQGVLAFF. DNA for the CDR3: TGTGCCAGCAGTCTCGGACAGGGGGTTCTCGCTTTCTTT.

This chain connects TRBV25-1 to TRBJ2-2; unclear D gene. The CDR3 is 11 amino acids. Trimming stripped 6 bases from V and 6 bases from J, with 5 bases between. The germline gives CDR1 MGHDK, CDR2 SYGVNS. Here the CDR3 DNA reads TGTGCCAGCAGGTTGGCCGGGGAGCTGTTTTTT. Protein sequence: CASRLAGELFF.

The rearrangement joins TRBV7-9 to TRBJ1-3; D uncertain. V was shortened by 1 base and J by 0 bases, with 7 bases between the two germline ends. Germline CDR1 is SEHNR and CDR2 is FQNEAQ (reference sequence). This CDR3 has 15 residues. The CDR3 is CASSLVTGSGNTIYF. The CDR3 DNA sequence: TGTGCCAGCAGCTTAGTGACGGGCTCTGGAAACACCATATATTTT.

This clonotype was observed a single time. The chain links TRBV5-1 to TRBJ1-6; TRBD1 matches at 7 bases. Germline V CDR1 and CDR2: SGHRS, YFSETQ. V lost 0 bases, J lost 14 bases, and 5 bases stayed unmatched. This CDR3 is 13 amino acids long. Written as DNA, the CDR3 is TGCGCCAGCAGCTTGGACAGGGGCGCGACCCTCCACTTT. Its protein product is CASSLDRGATLHF. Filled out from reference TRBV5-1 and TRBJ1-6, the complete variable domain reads KAGVTQTPRYLIKTRGQQVTLSCSPISGHRSVSWYQQTPGQGLQFLFEYFSETQRNKGNFPGRFSGRQFSNSRSEMNVSTLELGDSALYLCASSLDRGATLHFGNGTRLTVT.

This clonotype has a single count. Here the CDR3 DNA reads TGTGCCAGCAGCTTGCGGGAGTTGGCTGATACGCAGTATTTT. This gives the protein CASSLRELADTQYF. The chain carries TRBV7-9 and TRBJ2-3; 7 positions agree with TRBD2. The germline V gene has CDR1 SEHNR and CDR2 FQNEAQ (reference sequence). The CDR3 length is 14 residues. V trimming: 3 bases; J trimming: 6 bases; junction bases outside the gene matches: 6.

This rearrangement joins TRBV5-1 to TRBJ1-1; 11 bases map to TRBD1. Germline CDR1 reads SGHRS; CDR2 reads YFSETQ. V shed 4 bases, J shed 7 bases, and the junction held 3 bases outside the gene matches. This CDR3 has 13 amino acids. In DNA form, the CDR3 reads TGCGCCAGCAGCACGGACAGGGGGCTTGAAGCTTTCTTT. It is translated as CASSTDRGLEAFF. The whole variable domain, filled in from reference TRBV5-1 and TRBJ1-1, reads KAGVTQTPRYLIKTRGQQVTLSCSPISGHRSVSWYQQTPGQGLQFLFEYFSETQRNKGNFPGRFSGRQFSNSRSEMNVSTLELGDSALYLCASSTDRGLEAFFGQGTRLTVV.

CDR3 loop: CSARVERTNTEAFF. CDR3 in DNA: TGCAGTGCTAGAGTGGAACGGACGAACACTGAAGCTTTCTTT. The chain has TRBV20-1 and TRBJ1-1; D is unclear. V dropped 1 base and J dropped 1 base, with 10 bases sitting between them. This CDR3 contains 14 residues. The V gene's germline CDR1 is DFQATT and CDR2 SNEGSKA (reference sequence).

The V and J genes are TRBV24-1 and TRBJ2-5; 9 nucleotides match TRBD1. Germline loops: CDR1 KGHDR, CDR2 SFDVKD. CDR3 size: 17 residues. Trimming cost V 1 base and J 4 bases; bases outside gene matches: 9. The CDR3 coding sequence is TGTGCCACCAGTGATTTTGGGCGTGGACAGGGGAGAGAGACCCAGTACTTC. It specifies CATSDFGRGQGRETQYF.

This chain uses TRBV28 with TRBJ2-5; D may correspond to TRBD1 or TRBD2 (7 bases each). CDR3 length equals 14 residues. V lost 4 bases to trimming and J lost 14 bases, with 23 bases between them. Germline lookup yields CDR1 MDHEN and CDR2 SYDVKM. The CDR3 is CASSSNPGGEVQYF. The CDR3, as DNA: TGTGCCAGCAGTTCTAACCCAGGGGGGGAGGTCCAATACTTC.

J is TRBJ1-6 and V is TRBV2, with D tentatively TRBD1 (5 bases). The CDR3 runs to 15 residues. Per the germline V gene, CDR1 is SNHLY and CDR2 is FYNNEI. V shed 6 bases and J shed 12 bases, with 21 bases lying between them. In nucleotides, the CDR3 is TGTGCCAGCAGGGCCTTAGCCGACAGCCATTTACCCCTCCACTTT. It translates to CASRALADSHLPLHF.

CDR3 amino acids: CASSSMTVNSPLHF. The CDR3 bases are TGCGCCAGCAGCTCCATGACTGTTAATTCACCCCTCCACTTT. The V gene is TRBV5-1, the J gene TRBJ1-6; no reliable D call. The V gene lost 3 bases and the J gene lost 6 bases, with 10 bases spanning the gap. The CDR3 totals 14 residues. In germline, CDR1 is SGHRS, CDR2 YFSETQ.

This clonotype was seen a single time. The CDR3 bases are TGTGCCAGCAGCCAAGCGAGGGGGCTTGCCTACAATGAGCAGTTCTTC. It yields the protein CASSQARGLAYNEQFF. The chain is built from TRBV3-1 and TRBJ2-1; 7 nucleotides match TRBD1. Germline V gives CDR1 LGHDT, CDR2 YNNKEL (reference sequence). This CDR3 has 16 residues. Germline trimming cut 1 base from V and 2 bases from J; bases unmatched to any gene: 5.

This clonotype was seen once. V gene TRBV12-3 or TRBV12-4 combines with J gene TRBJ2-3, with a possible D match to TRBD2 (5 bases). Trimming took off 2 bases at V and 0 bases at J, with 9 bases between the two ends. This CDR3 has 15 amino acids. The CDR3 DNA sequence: TGTGCCAGCAGTTTAACCAGCGGTAGCACAGATACGCAGTATTTT. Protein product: CASSLTSGSTDTQYF.

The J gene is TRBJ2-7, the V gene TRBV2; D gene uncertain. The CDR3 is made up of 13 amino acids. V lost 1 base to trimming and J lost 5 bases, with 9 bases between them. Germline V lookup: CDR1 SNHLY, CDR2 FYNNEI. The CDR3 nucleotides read TGTGCCAGCAGTGAAGTGCAGATTGACGAGCAGTACGTC. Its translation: CASSEVQIDEQYV.

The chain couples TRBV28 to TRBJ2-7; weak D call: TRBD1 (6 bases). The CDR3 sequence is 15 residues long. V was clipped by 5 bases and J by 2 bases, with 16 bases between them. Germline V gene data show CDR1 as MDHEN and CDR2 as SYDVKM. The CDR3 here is CASSTTGLRAYEQYV. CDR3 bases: TGTGCCAGCAGTACGACAGGCCTTAGGGCCTACGAGCAGTACGTC.

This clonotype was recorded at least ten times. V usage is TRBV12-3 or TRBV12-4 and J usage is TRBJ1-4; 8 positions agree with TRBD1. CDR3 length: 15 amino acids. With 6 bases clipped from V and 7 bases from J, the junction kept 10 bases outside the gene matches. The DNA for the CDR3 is TGTGCCAGCAGCCTCCGACAGGGGCGGATTGAAAAACTGTTTTTT. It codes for CASSLRQGRIEKLFF.

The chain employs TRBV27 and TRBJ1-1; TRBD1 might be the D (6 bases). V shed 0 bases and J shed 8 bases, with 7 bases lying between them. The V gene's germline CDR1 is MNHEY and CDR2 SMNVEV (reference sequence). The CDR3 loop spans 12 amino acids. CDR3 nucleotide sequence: TGTGCCAGCAGTTTATCAGGGGGGGAAGCTTTCTTT. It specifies CASSLSGGEAFF.

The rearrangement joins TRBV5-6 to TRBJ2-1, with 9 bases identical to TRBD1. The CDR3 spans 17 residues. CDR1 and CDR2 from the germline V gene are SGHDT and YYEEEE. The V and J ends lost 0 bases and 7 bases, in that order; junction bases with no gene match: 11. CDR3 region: CASSLVTGQGFVNEQFF. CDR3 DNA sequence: TGTGCCAGCAGCTTGGTGACTGGACAGGGGTTTGTGAATGAGCAGTTCTTC.

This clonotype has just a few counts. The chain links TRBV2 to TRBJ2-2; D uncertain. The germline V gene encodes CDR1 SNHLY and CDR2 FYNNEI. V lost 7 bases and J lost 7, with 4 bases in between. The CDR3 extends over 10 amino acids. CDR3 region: CASKGGELFF. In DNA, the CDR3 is TGTGCCAGCAAGGGCGGGGAGCTGTTTTTT.

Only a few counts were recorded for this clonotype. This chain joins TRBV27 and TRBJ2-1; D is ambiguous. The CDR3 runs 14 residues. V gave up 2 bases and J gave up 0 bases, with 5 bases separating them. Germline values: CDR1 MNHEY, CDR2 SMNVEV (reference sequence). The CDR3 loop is CASSLGDSYNEQFF. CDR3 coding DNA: TGTGCCAGCAGTTTAGGGGACTCCTACAATGAGCAGTTCTTC.